This T cell receptor beta chain comes out of a study of blood T cell repertoires in COVID-19. Study-level information: Sites across the United States, Italy and Spain contributed samples from acute and convalescent COVID-19. Sources were T cells, B-cell-depleted T cells, or PBMCs; the material itself was cDNA or gDNA.

In the original processing: Amplification from reference gene primers served as the basis for estimated nucleated cell counts. TCRdb's copy holds only in-frame clones and misses some; the assay was immunoSEQ multiplex PCR. The V and J calls and clone size are taken from that table; D and trimming were inferred from the DNA. The data contain 95,000 to 100,000 clones, 79% of them singletons. Per germline, CDR1 LGHNA and CDR2 YNFKEQ. CDR3 length equals 18 residues. Trimming at V came to 0 bases and at J to 0 bases, leaving 7 bases not matched to a gene. The V gene is TRBV4-2, the J gene TRBJ1-4; TRBD1 agrees at 7 bases. This TCR was sampled from a woman of 80 years or more with active or convalescent COVID-19. Specimen: peripheral blood. The CDR3 nucleotides read TGTGCCAGCAGCCAAGATAGGACAGGCACCACAACTAATGAAAAACTGTTTTTT. Translated: CASSQDRTGTTTNEKLFF.